A single sample is the source of the 19 T cell receptor beta chains below, sequenced in a study of cytomegalovirus exposure and HLA in healthy donors. 13 Jbeta primers and 60 Vbeta primers were used for the PCR. Data came from immunoSEQ multiplex PCR; TCRdb stores just in-frame clones and leaves some out. The top ten clones hold over 2.5% of a sample with more than 150,000 clones, approximately 80% of them seen once. Input material: PBMCs. These TCRs come from a woman in her forties or fifties in good health and CMV-seropositive.

J is TRBJ2-3 and V is TRBV7-2; 11 bases are a match to TRBD2. The germline gives CDR1 SGHTA, CDR2 FQGNSA. This CDR3 region has 16 residues. V trimming: 6 bases; J trimming: 0 bases; junction bases outside the gene matches: 5. The CDR3 nucleotides are TGTGCCAGCAGTACTGGGACTAGCGGCAGCACAGATACGCAGTATTTT. This codes for CASSTGTSGSTDTQYF.

The chain is built from TRBV5-1 and TRBJ1-2; 8 positions agree with TRBD1. The CDR3 has 16 residues. The ends lost 0 bases at V and 1 base at J; junction bases unmatched: 5. CDR1 SGHRS and CDR2 YFSETQ come from the germline V gene. This CDR3 is CASSLGTGTVNYGYTF. CDR3 nucleotide sequence: TGCGCCAGCAGCTTGGGGACAGGGACTGTTAACTATGGCTACACCTTC.

The rearrangement links TRBV7-9 to TRBJ2-2, with 7 bases aligning to TRBD1. J was trimmed by 1 base and V by 1 base; bases with no gene match: 3. This CDR3 comprises 16 residues. CDR1 is SEHNR and CDR2 is FQNEAQ in the germline V gene (reference sequence). CDR3: CASSLDRDRNTGELFF. For the CDR3, the DNA is TGTGCCAGCAGCTTAGATAGGGACAGGAACACCGGGGAGCTGTTTTTT. The variable domain in full, with the rest retrieved from reference TRBV7-9 and TRBJ2-2, is DTGVSQNPRHKITKRGQNVTFRCDPISEHNRLYWYRQTLGQGPEFLTYFQNEAQLEKSRLLSDRFSAERPKGSFSTLEIQRTEQGDSAMYLCASSLDRDRNTGELFFGEGSRLTVL.

The CDR3: CASSVGFRGYYNEQFF. The CDR3 nucleotides are TGTGCCAGCAGCGTAGGTTTCCGGGGGTACTACAATGAGCAGTTCTTC. The chain couples TRBV9 to TRBJ2-1; a weak D match, TRBD2 (6 bases). V was shortened by 0 bases and J by 3 bases, with 13 bases between the two germline ends. Per the germline V gene, CDR1 is SGDLS and CDR2 is YYNGEE. The CDR3 has 16 residues.

The chain uses TRBV11-2 and TRBJ1-1; 11 positions match TRBD1. This CDR3 spans 15 amino acids. The germline V gene has CDR1 SGHAT and CDR2 FQNNGV. Trimming took 3 bases from V and 5 from J; bases not matched to a gene: 5. CDR3 nucleotides: TGTGCCAGCAGCTTCCGGACAGGGGGCTGGACTGAAGCTTTCTTT. This codes for CASSFRTGGWTEAFF.

The table lists this clone with a count of one. The chain employs TRBV6-1 and TRBJ1-3; 8 bases map to TRBD1. Germline values: CDR1 MNHNS, CDR2 SASEGT. CDR3 size: 13 residues. V dropped 6 bases and J dropped 5; count of bases not matched to a gene: 3. The CDR3 region is CASSGQGRNTIYF. The CDR3 nucleotides read TGTGCCAGCAGCGGACAGGGAAGAAACACCATATATTTT.

The chain is built from TRBV30 and TRBJ2-5; 10 positions match TRBD2. From germline, CDR1 is GTSNPN and CDR2 SVGIG (reference sequence). The V and J ends lost 3 bases and 8 bases, in that order; junction bases with no gene match: 9. This CDR3 has 14 residues. The DNA of the CDR3 is TGTGCCTGGAGCCGTGGACTAGCGGAACCCACCCAGTACTTC. Its translation: CAWSRGLAEPTQYF.

The chain combines TRBV4-3 with TRBJ1-3; 9 bases agree with TRBD1. Looked up from germline, CDR1 is LGHNA and CDR2 is YSLEER. This CDR3 contains 18 residues. V was clipped by 3 bases and J by 4 bases; unmatched bases: 13. The CDR3 region is CASSQATTGTGFGNTIYF. Here the CDR3 DNA reads TGCGCCAGCAGCCAGGCTACAACCGGGACAGGGTTCGGAAACACCATATATTTT.

CDR3 sequence: CSLRERGMETQYF. In DNA form, the CDR3 reads TGCAGCCTCCGCGAGCGGGGGATGGAGACCCAGTACTTC. The chain uses TRBV29-1 and TRBJ2-5, with TRBD2 identical over 8 bases. Germline CDR1 reads SQVTM; CDR2 reads ANQGSEA. The CDR3 consists of 13 residues. V was pared by 8 bases and J by 5 bases, with 10 bases of the junction left unmatched.

This chain connects TRBV28 to TRBJ2-1, with D possibly matching TRBD2 (6 bases). Germline loops: CDR1 MDHEN, CDR2 SYDVKM. Trimming removed 7 bases from V and 1 base from J, with 17 bases in between. This CDR3 region has 16 residues. The CDR3 protein is CASTPAGYSSYNEQFF. In DNA, the CDR3 is TGTGCCAGCACCCCCGCGGGGTATTCATCCTACAATGAGCAGTTCTTC.

V and J are TRBV6-5 and TRBJ1-2; 9 positions match TRBD1. V shed 5 bases, J shed 4 bases, and the junction held 2 bases outside the gene matches. Per germline, CDR1 MNHEY and CDR2 SVGAGI. This CDR3 region has 13 residues. The CDR3: CASSRQGVYGYTF. The CDR3 nucleotides read TGTGCCAGCAGTCGACAGGGGGTCTATGGCTACACCTTC.

The rearrangement joins TRBV7-8 to TRBJ2-6; 8 bases match TRBD1. The V gene's germline CDR1 is SGHVS and CDR2 FQNEAQ. Trimming at V came to 3 bases and at J to 0 bases, leaving 10 bases not matched to a gene. CDR3 size: 19 residues. The DNA for the CDR3 is TGTGCCAGCAGCTTTTGGCCGACAGGGGACACCTCTGGGGCCAACGTCCTGACTTTC. It yields the protein CASSFWPTGDTSGANVLTF.

With regard to this clone: Additional DNA sequences in this sample encode the identical CDR3. V is TRBV19 and J is TRBJ1-3; no firm D call. The CDR3 sequence is 18 residues long. CDR1 and CDR2 from the germline V gene are LNHDA and SQIVND (reference sequence). Trimming left V 7 bases short and J 3 bases short, with 25 bases between. The CDR3, as DNA: TGTGCCAGTACAGAGGGCAGAGGGCTTTGGGTCGATGGAAACACCATATATTTT. This translates into CASTEGRGLWVDGNTIYF.

This sequence joins TRBV5-1 and TRBJ1-3, with D hard to call. This CDR3 is 15 amino acids long. V was clipped by 3 bases and J by 2 bases, with 12 bases between them. The germline CDR1 and CDR2 sequences are SGHRS and YFSETQ. In DNA, the CDR3 is TGCGCCAGCAGCTCGGTCTCGGTAGCTGGAAACACCATATATTTT. Translated: CASSSVSVAGNTIYF.

This chain uses TRBV28 with TRBJ2-1; D possibly corresponds to TRBD1 (6 bases). The ends were cut back, 7 bases at V and 3 bases at J, with 13 bases in the middle. The germline V gene encodes CDR1 MDHEN and CDR2 SYDVKM. This CDR3 comprises 14 residues. This chain's CDR3 is CASMGIRGYNEQFF. In DNA, the CDR3 is TGTGCCAGCATGGGGATCAGGGGCTACAATGAGCAGTTCTTC. Combining the CDR3 with reference TRBV28 and TRBJ2-1 gives the whole variable domain DVKVTQSSRYLVKRTGEKVFLECVQDMDHENMFWYRQDPGLGLRLIYFSYDVKMKEKGDIPEGYSVSREKKERFSLILESASTNQTSMYLCASMGIRGYNEQFFGPGTRLTVL.

CDR3 protein: CASNFMGTEANYGYTF. In DNA form, the CDR3 reads TGTGCCAGTAATTTCATGGGGACTGAGGCTAACTATGGCTACACCTTC. This chain links TRBV19 with TRBJ1-2; D is perhaps TRBD1 (5 bases). V gave up 7 bases and J gave up 0 bases, with 18 bases separating them. CDR1 is LNHDA and CDR2 is SQIVND in the germline V gene (reference sequence). The CDR3 covers 16 residues.

This chain uses TRBV28 with TRBJ2-2; 12 bases match TRBD2. This CDR3 spans 19 amino acids. The germline gives CDR1 MDHEN, CDR2 SYDVKM. Trimming at V came to 1 base and at J to 0 bases, leaving 6 bases not matched to a gene. The CDR3 nucleotides read TGTGCCAGCAGTTTATTCTTTCCTAGCGGGAGGGCGAACACCGGGGAGCTGTTTTTT. This translates into CASSLFFPSGRANTGELFF.

The rearrangement links TRBV28 to TRBJ2-5; the match to TRBD2 covers 15 bases. Trimming took 6 bases from V and 6 from J; bases not matched to a gene: 11. Looked up from germline, CDR1 is MDHEN and CDR2 is SYDVKM. This CDR3 has 17 residues. The CDR3 sequence: CASRRWTSGRARKTQYF. As DNA, the CDR3 is TGTGCCAGCAGACGCTGGACTAGCGGGAGGGCCAGGAAGACCCAGTACTTC.

The chain uses TRBV30 and TRBJ1-4, with TRBD1 matching 7 bases. Germline V gene sequence: CDR1 GTSNPN, CDR2 SVGIG (reference sequence). The junction had 7 bases not matched to a gene; V was cut back by 3 bases and J by 6 bases. The CDR3 length is 14 residues. CDR3 sequence reads: CAWSFDREDEKLFF. The CDR3 region has the DNA TGTGCCTGGAGCTTCGACAGGGAAGATGAAAAACTGTTTTTT.